This T cell receptor (beta chain) was captured in a study of T cell responses to AZD1222 COVID-19 vaccine. TCRdb keeps only in-frame clones here, not all; method: immunoSEQ multiplex PCR. The table has 130,000 to 150,000 clones, about 86% seen once. The V end lost 8 bases, the J end lost 0 bases, and 17 bases lay between the germline ends. The CDR3 loop spans 15 amino acids. Germline V gene lookup returns CDR1 GTSNPN and CDR2 SVGIG (reference sequence). It was second doses at about 4 or about 12 weeks that were pooled. A single count supports this clone. The receptor was derived from an adult who received the AZD1222 COVID-19 vaccine. The chain employs TRBV30 and TRBJ2-1; tentative D call: TRBD1 (6 bases). The sequences come from peripheral blood, collected 28 days after the second AZD1222 dose. This CDR3 is CAQWGQGISYNEQFF. The CDR3 coding sequence is TGTGCCCAGTGGGGGCAAGGGATCTCCTACAATGAGCAGTTCTTC. The variable domain in full, completed from reference TRBV30 and TRBJ2-1, reads SQTIHQWPATLVQPVGSPLSLECTVEGTSNPNLYWYRQAAGRGLQLLFYSVGIGQISSEVPQNLSASRPQDRQFILSSKKLLLSDSGFYLCAQWGQGISYNEQFFGPGTRLTVL.